This entry lists 3 T cell receptor beta chains sequenced from one sample in a study of cytomegalovirus exposure and HLA in healthy donors. 60 Vbeta and 13 Jbeta primers were used in PCR. Data came from immunoSEQ multiplex PCR; TCRdb stores just in-frame clones and leaves some out. The sample holds more than 90,000 clones, nearly 75% seen once. What was sequenced was PBMCs. These receptors were collected from a man aged 25-45 years in good health and CMV-seropositive.

J is TRBJ1-5 and V is TRBV12-5; 7 bases line up with TRBD1. This CDR3 is built from 14 residues. The V gene's germline CDR1 is LGHNT and CDR2 FRNRAP. With V trimmed by 5 bases and J by 4 bases, 5 bases remained unmatched. CDR3 residues: CASGPPGQNQPQHF. The CDR3 DNA is TGTGCTAGTGGTCCACCGGGACAGAATCAGCCCCAGCATTTT.

As DNA, the CDR3 is TGTGCCAGCAGCTCCCCGGGACTTTCAGGAAACACCATATATTTT. Translation gives CASSSPGLSGNTIYF. This sequence joins TRBV7-9 and TRBJ1-3; possibly TRBD1 for D (5 bases). V lost 4 bases and J 4 bases, leaving 14 bases between the germline ends. Germline V gene lookup returns CDR1 SEHNR and CDR2 FQNEAQ (reference sequence). The CDR3 has 15 amino acids. The full variable domain, completed using reference TRBV7-9 and TRBJ1-3, is DTGVSQNPRHKITKRGQNVTFRCDPISEHNRLYWYRQTLGQGPEFLTYFQNEAQLEKSRLLSDRFSAERPKGSFSTLEIQRTEQGDSAMYLCASSSPGLSGNTIYFGEGSWLTVV.

This rearrangement joins TRBV18 to TRBJ1-2; D gene unclear. The V end lost 4 bases, the J end lost 6 bases, and 15 bases lay between the germline ends. This CDR3 has 14 residues. Germline-derived CDR1 and CDR2 are KGHSH and LQKENI. The CDR3 is CASSQRPGNDGYTF. The CDR3 nucleotides are TGTGCCAGCTCACAGCGGCCCGGAAACGATGGCTACACCTTC.